Below, 9 T cell receptor beta chains from the same sample are listed, as sequenced in a study of T cell repertoires in cytomegalovirus infection. TCRdb processed the reads anew with MiXCR; each CDR3 protein has one entry. The sample yields 400,000 or so distinct CDR3 sequences, approximately 32% seen once. Sequenced sample: PBMCs. The receptors originated from a human donor in good health (CMV status not recorded). Some clones in this sample may be carry-over from other donors' samples.

V gene TRBV2 combines with J gene TRBJ2-1, with TRBD2 matching over 12 bases. Germline-derived CDR1 and CDR2 are SNHLY and FYNNEI. The CDR3 is 16 amino acids. V gave up 4 bases and J gave up 9 bases; unmatched junction bases: 10. CDR3 amino acids: CASSVRTSGGSGEQFF. The CDR3 DNA reads TGTGCCAGCAGTGTTAGAACTAGCGGGGGGTCGGGTGAGCAGTTCTTC.

This clonotype was picked up a small number of times. The rearrangement joins TRBV19 to TRBJ1-3, with D perhaps matching TRBD1 (6 bases). Deletions cut 3 bases from V and 2 bases from J, with 17 bases between. Per the germline V gene, CDR1 is LNHDA and CDR2 is SQIVND (reference sequence). The CDR3 runs 17 residues. The CDR3 sequence is CASSISGHFLTGNTIYF. The CDR3 DNA follows: TGTGCCAGTAGTATCTCGGGACACTTCTTAACTGGAAACACCATATATTTT.

This chain uses TRBV23-1 with TRBJ1-5; TRBD1 aligns across 7 bases. TRBV23-1 is flagged as an ORF with uncertain function. CDR3 length: 18 residues. The J segment lost 4 bases and the V segment lost 3 bases, leaving 15 bases of the junction unmatched. This chain's CDR3 is CASSHQRVGQGGNQPQHF. Written as DNA, the CDR3 is TGCGCCAGCAGTCACCAGAGGGTGGGGCAGGGGGGTAATCAGCCCCAGCATTTT.

This sequence joins TRBV28 and TRBJ1-1; D is uncertain. The germline V and J ends were trimmed by 5 bases and 5 bases, with 15 bases remaining between them. Germline V CDR1 and CDR2: MDHEN, SYDVKM. The CDR3 has 14 amino acids. CDR3 nucleotide sequence: TGTGCCAGCAGTCCCCCGTTGGTGCGGACTGAAGCTTTCTTT. Its translation is CASSPPLVRTEAFF.

Only a few counts were recorded for this clonotype. The V gene is TRBV12-3 or TRBV12-4, the J gene TRBJ2-1, with 10 bases fitting TRBD1. V lost 6 bases and J lost 8; bases outside the gene matches: 4. The CDR3 consists of 13 residues. CDR3 sequence (DNA): TGTGCCAGCAGCAAGGGACAGGGGCATGAGCAGTTCTTC. Its translation: CASSKGQGHEQFF.

J is TRBJ2-1 and V is TRBV19; tentatively, D is TRBD1 or TRBD2 (7 bases each). CDR1 and CDR2 (germline): LNHDA, SQIVND (reference sequence). V lost 6 bases, J lost 8 bases, and 23 bases lay in between. CDR3 length: 16 amino acids. CDR3 amino acids: CASSRGGGSVQYEQFF. The DNA for the CDR3 is TGTGCCAGTAGCCGGGGAGGGGGCTCCGTACAATATGAGCAGTTCTTC.

CDR3 sequence reads: CASSQDLVAAGDNEQFF. The CDR3 nucleotides read TGCGCCAGCAGCCAAGATCTTGTCGCCGCGGGGGACAATGAGCAGTTCTTC. This chain links TRBV4-1 with TRBJ2-1, with TRBD2 identical over 7 bases. With 0 bases clipped from V and 5 bases from J, the junction kept 10 bases outside the gene matches. From germline, CDR1 is MGHRA and CDR2 YSYEKL. The CDR3 has 17 amino acids.

J is TRBJ1-2 and V is TRBV25-1; a possible D gene is TRBD1 (5 bases). Germline values: CDR1 MGHDK, CDR2 SYGVNS. This CDR3 spans 17 amino acids. Trimming removed 1 base from V and 6 bases from J, with 21 bases in between. CDR3 in DNA: TGTGCCAGCAGTGAATTGGAAAGGGAATATGGGGGAGATGGCTACACCTTC. This sequence encodes CASSELEREYGGDGYTF.

This rearrangement joins TRBV10-1 to TRBJ1-2; D perhaps matches TRBD1 (5 bases). This CDR3 comprises 13 residues. The V end was cut by 6 bases, the J end by 5 bases, with 13 bases between. The germline CDR1 and CDR2 sequences are WNHNN and SYGVQD (reference sequence). CDR3 amino acids: CASSESGTYGYTF. The CDR3 nucleotides are TGCGCCAGCAGCGAAAGCGGGACGTATGGCTACACCTTC.